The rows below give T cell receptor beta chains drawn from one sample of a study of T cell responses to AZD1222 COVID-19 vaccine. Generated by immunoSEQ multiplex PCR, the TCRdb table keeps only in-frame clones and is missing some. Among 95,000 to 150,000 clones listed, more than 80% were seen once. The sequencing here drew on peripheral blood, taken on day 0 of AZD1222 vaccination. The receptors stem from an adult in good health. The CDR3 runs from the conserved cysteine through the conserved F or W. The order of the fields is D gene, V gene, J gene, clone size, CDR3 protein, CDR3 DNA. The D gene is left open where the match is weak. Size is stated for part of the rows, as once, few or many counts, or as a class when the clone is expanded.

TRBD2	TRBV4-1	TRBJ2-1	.	CASSQDVTSGPSGNEQFF	TGCGCCAGCAGCCAAGATGTGACTAGCGGTCCCTCAGGGAATGAGCAGTTCTTC
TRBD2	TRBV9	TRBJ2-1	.	CASSVEGLGYNEQFF	TGTGCCAGCAGCGTAGAGGGACTAGGGTACAATGAGCAGTTCTTC
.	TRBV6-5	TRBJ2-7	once	CASKGERGVYEQYF	TGTGCCAGCAAAGGGGAAAGGGGGGTCTACGAGCAGTACTTC
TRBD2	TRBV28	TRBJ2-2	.	CASSLGLGARELFF	TGTGCCAGCAGCCTCGGACTAGGGGCCCGGGAGCTGTTTTTT
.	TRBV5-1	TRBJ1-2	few	CASSLEAGYGYTF	TGCGCCAGCAGCTTGGAGGCAGGCTATGGCTACACCTTC
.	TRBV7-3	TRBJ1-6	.	CASSATGVLHF	TGTGCCAGCAGCGCAACGGGGGTGCTCCACTTT
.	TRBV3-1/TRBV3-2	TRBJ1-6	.	CASCQGYNSPLHF	TGTGCCAGCTGCCAGGGGTATAATTCACCCCTCCACTTT
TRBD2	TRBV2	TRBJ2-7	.	CASTPSSGTTYEQYF	TGTGCCAGCACCCCGTCTAGCGGGACGACCTACGAGCAGTACTTC
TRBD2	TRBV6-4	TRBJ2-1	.	CASSDSGTSGSNEQFF	TGTGCCAGCAGTGACTCCGGGACTAGCGGGAGCAATGAGCAGTTCTTC
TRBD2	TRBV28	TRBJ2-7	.	CASSLSVAGTYEQYF	TGTGCCAGCAGTTTGAGCGTAGCGGGAACTTACGAGCAGTACTTC
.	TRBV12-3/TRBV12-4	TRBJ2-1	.	CATQGYNEQFF	TGTGCCACACAGGGCTACAATGAGCAGTTCTTC
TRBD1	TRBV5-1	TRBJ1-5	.	CASSLSGGQGIGQPQHF	TGCGCCAGCAGCTTGTCGGGGGGACAGGGCATAGGTCAGCCCCAGCATTTT
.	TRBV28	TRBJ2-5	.	CASSLTLTQYF	TGTGCCAGCAGTTTGACCCTGACCCAGTACTTC
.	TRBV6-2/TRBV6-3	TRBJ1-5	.	CASSRGTYQPQHF	TGTGCCAGCAGCCGTGGGACCTATCAGCCCCAGCATTTT
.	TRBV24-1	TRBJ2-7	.	CATSQGRGWSYEQYF	TGTGCCACCAGCCAGGGGAGGGGCTGGTCCTACGAGCAGTACTTC
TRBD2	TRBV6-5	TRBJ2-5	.	CASSRRLAGRETQYF	TGTGCCAGCAGCCGACGACTAGCGGGTAGGGAGACCCAGTACTTC
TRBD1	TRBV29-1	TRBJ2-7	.	CSVRRQGREQYF	TGCAGCGTAAGGAGACAGGGCAGAGAGCAGTACTTC
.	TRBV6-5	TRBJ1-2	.	CASSYAPGHPNYGYTF	TGTGCCAGCAGTTACGCACCGGGGCATCCTAACTATGGCTACACCTTC
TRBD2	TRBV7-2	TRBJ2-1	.	CASSLGLAGGQVQQFF	TGTGCCAGCAGCTTAGGGCTAGCGGGAGGCCAAGTTCAGCAGTTCTTC
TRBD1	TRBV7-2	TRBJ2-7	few	CASSDRDRGMGYEQYF	TGTGCCAGCAGCGACCGGGACAGGGGTATGGGCTACGAGCAGTACTTC
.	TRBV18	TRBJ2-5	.	CASSPPSQWETQYF	TGTGCCAGCTCACCACCGAGTCAGTGGGAGACCCAGTACTTC
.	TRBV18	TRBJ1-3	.	CASSPLDGGVSGNTIYF	TGTGCCAGCTCACCATTGGACGGAGGGGTCTCTGGAAACACCATATATTTT
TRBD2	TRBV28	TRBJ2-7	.	CASSPSSGRQSYEQYF	TGTGCCAGCAGCCCATCTAGCGGGAGACAATCCTACGAGCAGTACTTC
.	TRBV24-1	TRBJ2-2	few	CATSKEGTDTGELFF	TGTGCCACCAGTAAGGAGGGGACTGACACCGGGGAGCTGTTTTTT
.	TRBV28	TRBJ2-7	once	CASSLASQGIEEQYF	TGTGCCAGCAGTTTAGCGAGTCAGGGGATAGAAGAGCAGTACTTC
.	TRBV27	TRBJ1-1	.	CASRLRTDRGTEAFF	TGTGCCAGCAGACTAAGGACAGACCGGGGCACTGAAGCTTTCTTT
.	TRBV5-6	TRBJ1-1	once	CASSFSSGTEAFF	TGTGCCAGCAGCTTTTCTAGTGGGACTGAAGCTTTCTTT
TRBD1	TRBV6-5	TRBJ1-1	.	CASSPGTGDNTEAFF	TGTGCCAGCAGTCCCGGGACAGGGGATAACACTGAAGCTTTCTTT
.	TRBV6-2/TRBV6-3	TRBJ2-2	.	CASSFLSQRDTGELFF	TGTGCCAGCAGTTTTCTTTCCCAGCGAGACACCGGGGAGCTGTTTTTT
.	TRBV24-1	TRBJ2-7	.	CATSGRGLGEQYF	TGTGCCACCAGTGGCCGGGGACTCGGGGAGCAGTACTTC
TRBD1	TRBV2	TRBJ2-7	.	CASSELQTGGRSGYEQYF	TGTGCCAGCAGTGAACTACAGACAGGGGGCAGGTCTGGGTACGAGCAGTACTTC
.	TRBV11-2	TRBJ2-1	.	CASSTWGNEQFF	TGTGCCAGCAGCACCTGGGGGAATGAGCAGTTCTTC
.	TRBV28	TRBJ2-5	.	CASSLGGPETQYF	TGTGCCAGCAGTTTAGGAGGCCCAGAGACCCAGTACTTC
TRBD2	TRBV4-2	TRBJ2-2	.	CASSPTSGRANTGELFF	TGTGCCAGCAGCCCTACTAGCGGGAGGGCGAACACCGGGGAGCTGTTTTTT
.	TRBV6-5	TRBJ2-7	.	CASSPSLSSYEQYF	TGTGCCAGCAGTCCTAGCTTGTCATCCTACGAGCAGTACTTC
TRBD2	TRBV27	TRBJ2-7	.	CASSRRGLDSSEQYF	TGTGCCAGCAGCCGAAGGGGACTAGACTCGTCGGAGCAGTACTTC
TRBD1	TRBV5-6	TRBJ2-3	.	CASSPGWGQPTDTQYF	TGTGCCAGCAGCCCCGGGTGGGGACAGCCCACAGATACGCAGTATTTT
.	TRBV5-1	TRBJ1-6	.	CASSSAVRDRGSPLHF	TGCGCCAGCAGCTCGGCGGTTCGGGACCGGGGTTCACCCCTCCACTTT
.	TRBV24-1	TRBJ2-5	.	CATSDRLLRETQYF	TGTGCCACCAGTGACCGACTACTCCGGGAGACCCAGTACTTC
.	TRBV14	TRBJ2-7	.	CASSQIIRAEYYEQYF	TGTGCCAGCAGCCAGATCATCCGGGCCGAATACTACGAGCAGTACTTC
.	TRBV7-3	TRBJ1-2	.	CASSLLGGSNYGYTF	TGTGCCAGCAGCTTGCTGGGGGGGTCTAACTATGGCTACACCTTC
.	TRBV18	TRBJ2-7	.	CASSPPPSDEQYF	TGTGCCAGCTCACCACCGCCGAGCGACGAGCAGTACTTC
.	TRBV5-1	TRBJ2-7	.	CASSLDVSPTPYEQYF	TGCGCCAGCAGCTTGGATGTCTCGCCGACCCCCTACGAGCAGTACTTC